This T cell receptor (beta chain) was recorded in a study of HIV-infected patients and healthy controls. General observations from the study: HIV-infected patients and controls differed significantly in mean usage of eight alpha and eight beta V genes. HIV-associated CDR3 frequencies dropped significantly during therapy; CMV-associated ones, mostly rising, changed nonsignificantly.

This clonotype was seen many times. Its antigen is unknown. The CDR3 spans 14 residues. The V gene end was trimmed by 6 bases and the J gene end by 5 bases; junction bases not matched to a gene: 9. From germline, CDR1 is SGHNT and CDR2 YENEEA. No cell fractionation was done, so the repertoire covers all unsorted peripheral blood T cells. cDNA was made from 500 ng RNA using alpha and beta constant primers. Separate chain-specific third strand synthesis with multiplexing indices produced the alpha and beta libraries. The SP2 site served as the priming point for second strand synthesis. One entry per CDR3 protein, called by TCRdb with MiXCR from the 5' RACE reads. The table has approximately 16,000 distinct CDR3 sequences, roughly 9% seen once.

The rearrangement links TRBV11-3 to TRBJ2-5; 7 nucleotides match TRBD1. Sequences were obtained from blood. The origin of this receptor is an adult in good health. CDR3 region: CASRREQGVETQYF. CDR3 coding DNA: TGTGCCAGCAGACGAGAGCAGGGGGTCGAGACCCAGTACTTC.